This is a list of T cell receptor beta chains from one sample in a study of beta chain features in type 1 diabetes. The method was immunoSEQ multiplex PCR; TCRdb's version includes in-frame clones alone and lacks a portion of them. The sample lists around 500,000 clones; 10% to 12% were seen once. Sequenced input: naive CD4+ T cells from blood. Receptors were obtained from a young woman in good health. Both conserved end residues are part of each CDR3. The order of the fields is clone size, J gene, V gene, D gene, CDR3 DNA, CDR3 protein. D genes are given only for firm matches. The size field is filled for only some rows; it gives once, few, many or a size class.

abundance: few
j_gene: TRBJ2-1
v_gene: TRBV7-8
d_gene: NA
CDR3nt: TGTGCCAGCAGCTTTTTGAGGGCAAATGAGCAGTTCTTC
CDR3aa: CASSFLRANEQFF

abundance: few
j_gene: TRBJ1-1
v_gene: TRBV7-9
d_gene: NA
CDR3nt: TGTGCCAGCAGCCAGGGGCTGGATGGACGACAAGGAGCTTTCTTT
CDR3aa: CASSQGLDGRQGAFF

abundance: few
j_gene: TRBJ2-1
v_gene: TRBV27
d_gene: TRBD1
CDR3nt: TGTGCCACCGGCCCAAACAGGGGCCGTGAGCAGTTCTTC
CDR3aa: CATGPNRGREQFF

abundance: few
j_gene: TRBJ2-1
v_gene: TRBV9
d_gene: TRBD1
CDR3nt: TGTGCCAGCACCGGCCAGGGGGACAATGAGCAGTTCTTC
CDR3aa: CASTGQGDNEQFF

abundance: NA
j_gene: TRBJ2-2
v_gene: TRBV30
d_gene: NA
CDR3nt: TGTGCCTGGGTCGGACGATCGATCGGGGAGCTGTTTTTT
CDR3aa: CAWVGRSIGELFF

abundance: NA
j_gene: TRBJ2-1
v_gene: TRBV7-2
d_gene: TRBD1
CDR3nt: TGTGCCAGCAGCCCCGACAGGGGGGAGCAGTTCTTC
CDR3aa: CASSPDRGEQFF

abundance: NA
j_gene: TRBJ2-2
v_gene: TRBV5-1
d_gene: TRBD2
CDR3nt: TGCGCCAGCAGCTTGGCCATGTCTAGCGGGAGCATCGGGGAGCTGTTTTTT
CDR3aa: CASSLAMSSGSIGELFF

abundance: NA
j_gene: TRBJ2-5
v_gene: TRBV15
d_gene: TRBD2
CDR3nt: TGTGCCACCAGCCCATCCATAGCGGGGGCTCAAGAGACCCAGTACTTC
CDR3aa: CATSPSIAGAQETQYF

abundance: NA
j_gene: TRBJ2-5
v_gene: TRBV7-2
d_gene: NA
CDR3nt: TGTGCCAGCAGCTTAGTTCCAGCTGGCCAAGAGACCCAGTACTTC
CDR3aa: CASSLVPAGQETQYF

abundance: NA
j_gene: TRBJ1-2
v_gene: TRBV7-2
d_gene: TRBD1
CDR3nt: TGTGCCAGCAACTTAGGGGACAGGGGTGGCTACACCTTC
CDR3aa: CASNLGDRGGYTF

abundance: few
j_gene: TRBJ2-5
v_gene: TRBV7-3
d_gene: TRBD1
CDR3nt: TGTGCCAGCAGCTTGGATCGATGGGCAGGGGGCCAAGAGACCCAGTACTTC
CDR3aa: CASSLDRWAGGQETQYF

abundance: NA
j_gene: TRBJ2-7
v_gene: TRBV19
d_gene: TRBD2
CDR3nt: TGTGCCAGTAGTACGGCTAGCGGGAGTGTTAAGCTCTACGAGCAGTACTTC
CDR3aa: CASSTASGSVKLYEQYF

abundance: NA
j_gene: TRBJ2-1
v_gene: TRBV9
d_gene: TRBD2
CDR3nt: TGTGCCAGCAGCAAACTAGCGGGAGACCCCAATGAGCAGTTCTTC
CDR3aa: CASSKLAGDPNEQFF

abundance: NA
j_gene: TRBJ2-7
v_gene: TRBV15
d_gene: TRBD2
CDR3nt: TGTGCCACCAGCAGGATAGCGGGAGGGGGCTCCTACGAGCAGTACTTC
CDR3aa: CATSRIAGGGSYEQYF

abundance: NA
j_gene: TRBJ1-6
v_gene: TRBV5-6
d_gene: NA
CDR3nt: TGTGCCAGCAGCTTATCGGGTCCGTCACCCCTCCACTTT
CDR3aa: CASSLSGPSPLHF

abundance: few
j_gene: TRBJ2-3
v_gene: TRBV14
d_gene: NA
CDR3nt: TGTGCCAGCAGCCAAGAATTCGTCAGGGAGATAGATACGCAGTATTTT
CDR3aa: CASSQEFVREIDTQYF

abundance: few
j_gene: TRBJ2-6
v_gene: TRBV5-1
d_gene: NA
CDR3nt: TGCGCCAGCAGCTTGGTGGACGGTGGGGCCAACGTCCTGACTTTC
CDR3aa: CASSLVDGGANVLTF

abundance: NA
j_gene: TRBJ2-5
v_gene: TRBV15
d_gene: NA
CDR3nt: TGTGCCACCAGCAGAGGAGGGGACGGGGAGACCCAGTACTTC
CDR3aa: CATSRGGDGETQYF

abundance: few
j_gene: TRBJ2-6
v_gene: TRBV7-3
d_gene: TRBD1
CDR3nt: TGTGCCAGCAGCCCCGGGGACAGGTTATCTGGGGCCAACGTCCTGACTTTC
CDR3aa: CASSPGDRLSGANVLTF

abundance: NA
j_gene: TRBJ1-2
v_gene: TRBV28
d_gene: TRBD1
CDR3nt: TGTGCCAGCAGATACCGGGACAGACTACTCTATGGCTACACCTTC
CDR3aa: CASRYRDRLLYGYTF

abundance: few
j_gene: TRBJ2-7
v_gene: TRBV7-8
d_gene: TRBD1
CDR3nt: TGTGCCAGCAGCCGACCCCAGGGGGCGAACTACGAGCAGTACTTC
CDR3aa: CASSRPQGANYEQYF

abundance: few
j_gene: TRBJ2-2
v_gene: TRBV14
d_gene: NA
CDR3nt: TGTGCCAGCAGCCAAGCCCGGGGGCCAACCGGGGAGCTGTTTTTT
CDR3aa: CASSQARGPTGELFF

abundance: many
j_gene: TRBJ2-1
v_gene: TRBV2
d_gene: NA
CDR3nt: TGTGCCAGCACTGGAGGAACTTTCAATGAGCAGTTCTTC
CDR3aa: CASTGGTFNEQFF

abundance: NA
j_gene: TRBJ2-2
v_gene: TRBV7-3
d_gene: TRBD1
CDR3nt: TGTGCCAGCAGCCCCCGGACAGGGCTGACCGGGGAGCTGTTTTTT
CDR3aa: CASSPRTGLTGELFF

abundance: NA
j_gene: TRBJ2-5
v_gene: TRBV7-9
d_gene: NA
CDR3nt: TGTGCCAGCAGCTTAGATGGTATGGAGACCCAGTACTTC
CDR3aa: CASSLDGMETQYF

abundance: NA
j_gene: TRBJ1-6
v_gene: TRBV27
d_gene: NA
CDR3nt: TGTGCCAGCAGTTTCCTCTGGGGAGGAGGATCACCCCTCCACTTT
CDR3aa: CASSFLWGGGSPLHF

abundance: few
j_gene: TRBJ2-7
v_gene: TRBV19
d_gene: NA
CDR3nt: TGTGCCAGTGCCAGGGGATTTTCCTCCTACGAGCAGTACTTC
CDR3aa: CASARGFSSYEQYF

abundance: few
j_gene: TRBJ2-2
v_gene: TRBV29-1
d_gene: NA
CDR3nt: TGCAGCGTTCGTCTCCGGGGAAACACCGGGGAGCTGTTTTTT
CDR3aa: CSVRLRGNTGELFF

abundance: NA
j_gene: TRBJ2-1
v_gene: TRBV7-3
d_gene: TRBD2
CDR3nt: TGTGCCAGCAGCCCAACGGGGGGAACCTACAATGAGCAGTTCTTC
CDR3aa: CASSPTGGTYNEQFF

abundance: few
j_gene: TRBJ2-7
v_gene: TRBV7-2
d_gene: NA
CDR3nt: TGTGCCAGCAGCAAAGACAGAACCTACGAGCAGTACTTC
CDR3aa: CASSKDRTYEQYF

abundance: NA
j_gene: TRBJ2-7
v_gene: TRBV7-2
d_gene: TRBD1
CDR3nt: TGTGCCAGCAGCTTCCGGGACAGGGGCTCCTACGAGCAGTACTTC
CDR3aa: CASSFRDRGSYEQYF

abundance: few
j_gene: TRBJ1-2
v_gene: TRBV4-2
d_gene: NA
CDR3nt: TGTGCCAGCAGCCAAGACAATAGCTATGGCTACACCTTC
CDR3aa: CASSQDNSYGYTF

abundance: few
j_gene: TRBJ2-5
v_gene: TRBV7-9
d_gene: NA
CDR3nt: TGTGCCAGCAGCTTTTGGGAGACCCAGTACTTC
CDR3aa: CASSFWETQYF

abundance: NA
j_gene: TRBJ2-3
v_gene: TRBV2
d_gene: NA
CDR3nt: TGTGCCAGCAGCCCAATCACAGATACGCAGTATTTT
CDR3aa: CASSPITDTQYF

abundance: NA
j_gene: TRBJ2-3
v_gene: TRBV9
d_gene: NA
CDR3nt: TGTGCCAGCAGTGGAACTAGTGGGGGGCCCACAGATACGCAGTATTTT
CDR3aa: CASSGTSGGPTDTQYF

abundance: NA
j_gene: TRBJ2-7
v_gene: TRBV7-2
d_gene: NA
CDR3nt: TGTGCCAGCAGCTTATCCGCATTTGACGAGCAGTACTTC
CDR3aa: CASSLSAFDEQYF

abundance: NA
j_gene: TRBJ1-1
v_gene: TRBV13
d_gene: NA
CDR3nt: TGTGCCAGCAGTCAAAAACCGTCGACTGAAGCTTTCTTT
CDR3aa: CASSQKPSTEAFF

abundance: few
j_gene: TRBJ2-6
v_gene: TRBV29-1
d_gene: NA
CDR3nt: TGCAGCGTTCGGGGGCCCTCTGGGGCCAACGTCCTGACTTTC
CDR3aa: CSVRGPSGANVLTF

abundance: few
j_gene: TRBJ1-5
v_gene: TRBV7-6
d_gene: TRBD1
CDR3nt: TGTGCCAGCAGCTCTACGACAGGGAGTCAGCCCCAGCATTTT
CDR3aa: CASSSTTGSQPQHF

abundance: few
j_gene: TRBJ2-7
v_gene: TRBV30
d_gene: NA
CDR3nt: TGTGCCTGGAGTCGGGGGGCCGGGCTAGGGTACGAGCAGTACTTC
CDR3aa: CAWSRGAGLGYEQYF

abundance: NA
j_gene: TRBJ1-4
v_gene: TRBV28
d_gene: TRBD1
CDR3nt: TGTGCCAGCAGTCTAGGACAGGGGACAACTAATGAAAAACTGTTTTTT
CDR3aa: CASSLGQGTTNEKLFF

abundance: NA
j_gene: TRBJ1-1
v_gene: TRBV12-5
d_gene: NA
CDR3nt: TGTGCTAGTGGTCACCCGTGGGCGCCTGAAGCTTTCTTT
CDR3aa: CASGHPWAPEAFF

abundance: few
j_gene: TRBJ2-3
v_gene: TRBV7-2
d_gene: NA
CDR3nt: TGTGCCAGCAGCACCGGGACCACAGATACGCAGTATTTT
CDR3aa: CASSTGTTDTQYF

abundance: NA
j_gene: TRBJ1-2
v_gene: TRBV9
d_gene: NA
CDR3nt: TGTGCCAGCAGCGTAGAACAGTCCCACTACACCTTC
CDR3aa: CASSVEQSHYTF

abundance: few
j_gene: TRBJ2-2
v_gene: TRBV25-1
d_gene: NA
CDR3nt: TGTGCCAGCAGTCCGGACAGCGGGGAGCTGTTTTTT
CDR3aa: CASSPDSGELFF

abundance: NA
j_gene: TRBJ1-4
v_gene: TRBV7-2
d_gene: NA
CDR3nt: TGTGCCAGCAGCTTAGACCCAGGGGTAACTAATGAAAAACTGTTTTTT
CDR3aa: CASSLDPGVTNEKLFF

abundance: few
j_gene: TRBJ1-1
v_gene: TRBV7-2
d_gene: NA
CDR3nt: TGTGCCAGCAGCTTAGCGGCATTTGGGCTTGAAGCTTTCTTT
CDR3aa: CASSLAAFGLEAFF

abundance: few
j_gene: TRBJ1-1
v_gene: TRBV5-1
d_gene: NA
CDR3nt: TGCGCCAGCAGCTTGGGTGGCTGGAGAACGTCCGGAATGAACACTGAAGCTTTCTTT
CDR3aa: CASSLGGWRTSGMNTEAFF

abundance: NA
j_gene: TRBJ2-5
v_gene: TRBV15
d_gene: NA
CDR3nt: TGTGCCACCAGCAGTCGGACAGGACTAGGAGAGACCCAGTACTTC
CDR3aa: CATSSRTGLGETQYF

abundance: few
j_gene: TRBJ2-2
v_gene: TRBV18
d_gene: NA
CDR3nt: TGTGCCAGCCCCTTAGCGGAATCGAACACCGGGGAGCTGTTTTTT
CDR3aa: CASPLAESNTGELFF

abundance: few
j_gene: TRBJ1-2
v_gene: TRBV7-9
d_gene: TRBD1
CDR3nt: TGTGCCAGCAGCTTAAGGAGGGGCAGGGGGCCTGCGGACTATGGCTACACCTTC
CDR3aa: CASSLRRGRGPADYGYTF

abundance: NA
j_gene: TRBJ2-5
v_gene: TRBV15
d_gene: TRBD1
CDR3nt: TGTGCCACCAGCAGAAGACAGGGGGGAGAGACCCAGTACTTC
CDR3aa: CATSRRQGGETQYF

abundance: NA
j_gene: TRBJ1-1
v_gene: TRBV7-9
d_gene: NA
CDR3nt: TGTGCCAGCAGCCTCCGTGAATTATTCGCTGAAGCTTTCTTT
CDR3aa: CASSLRELFAEAFF